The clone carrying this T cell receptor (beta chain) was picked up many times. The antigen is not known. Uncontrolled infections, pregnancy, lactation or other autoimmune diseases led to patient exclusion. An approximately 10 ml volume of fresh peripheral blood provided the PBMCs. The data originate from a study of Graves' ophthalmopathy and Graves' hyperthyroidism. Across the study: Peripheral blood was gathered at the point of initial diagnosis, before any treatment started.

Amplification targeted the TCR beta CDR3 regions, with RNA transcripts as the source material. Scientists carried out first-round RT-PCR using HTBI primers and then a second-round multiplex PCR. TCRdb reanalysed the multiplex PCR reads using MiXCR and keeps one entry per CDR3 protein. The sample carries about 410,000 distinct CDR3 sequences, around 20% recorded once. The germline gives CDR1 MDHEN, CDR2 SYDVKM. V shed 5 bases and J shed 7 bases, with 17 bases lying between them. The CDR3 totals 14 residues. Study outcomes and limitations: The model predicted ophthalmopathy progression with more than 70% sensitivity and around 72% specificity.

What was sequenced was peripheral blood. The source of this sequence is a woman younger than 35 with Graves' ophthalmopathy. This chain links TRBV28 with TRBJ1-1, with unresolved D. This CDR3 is CASSTTRSPNEAFF. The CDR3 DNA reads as TGTGCCAGCAGTACAACCCGGTCTCCCAATGAAGCTTTCTTT.